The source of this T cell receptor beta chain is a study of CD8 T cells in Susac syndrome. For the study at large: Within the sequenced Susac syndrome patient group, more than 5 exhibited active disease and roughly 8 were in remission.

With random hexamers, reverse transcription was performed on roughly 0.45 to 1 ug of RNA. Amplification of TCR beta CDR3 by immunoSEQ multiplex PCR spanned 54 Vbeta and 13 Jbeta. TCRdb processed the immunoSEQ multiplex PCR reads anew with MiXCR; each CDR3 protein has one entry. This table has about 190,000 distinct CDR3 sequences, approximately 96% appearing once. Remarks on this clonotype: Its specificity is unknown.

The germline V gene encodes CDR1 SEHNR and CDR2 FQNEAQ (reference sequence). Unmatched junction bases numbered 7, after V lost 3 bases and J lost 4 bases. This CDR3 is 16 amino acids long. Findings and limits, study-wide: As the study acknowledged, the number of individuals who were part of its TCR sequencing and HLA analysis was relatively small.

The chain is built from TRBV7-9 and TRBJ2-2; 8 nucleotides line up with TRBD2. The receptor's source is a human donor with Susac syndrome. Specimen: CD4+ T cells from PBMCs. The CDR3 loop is CASSFGTSGATGELFF. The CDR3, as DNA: TGTGCCAGCAGCTTTGGAACTAGCGGTGCCACCGGGGAGCTGTTTTTT. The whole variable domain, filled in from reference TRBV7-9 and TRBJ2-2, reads DTGVSQNPRHKITKRGQNVTFRCDPISEHNRLYWYRQTLGQGPEFLTYFQNEAQLEKSRLLSDRFSAERPKGSFSTLEIQRTEQGDSAMYLCASSFGTSGATGELFFGEGSRLTVL.